The clone carrying this TCR beta chain appeared a few times. Its antigen is currently unknown. V shed 0 bases and J 1 base; nucleotides not matched to a gene: 2. Germline V CDR1 and CDR2: LNHNV, YYDKDF (reference sequence). This CDR3 has 16 residues. Via MiXCR, TCRdb re-called the reads, giving one row per CDR3 protein. The sample yields about 770,000 distinct CDR3 sequences, about 27% seen once. The data were obtained in a study of T cell repertoires in cytomegalovirus infection. On the study more broadly: It was recently identified HLA-C-restricted and well-studied HLA-B-restricted CMV epitopes that the study used. From public TCR beta signatures came an indication of both CMV infection and matching HLA type. Whole-study results and caveats: CMV-specific HLA-C-restricted TCR beta clonotypes dominated the ex vivo response. The study identified carriers of CMV plus the relevant HLA from cumulative public TCR beta family frequency.

V usage is TRBV15 and J usage is TRBJ1-5, with TRBD1 matching over 8 bases. The material sequenced was cultured CD8+ T cells from PBMCs, taken from culture after CMV antigen stimulation. The source of this sequence is a human donor in good health (CMV status not recorded). Some clones in this sample may be carry-over from other donors' samples. The CDR3 DNA is TGTGCCACCAGCAGAGATAGGACAGGGAGCAATCAGCCCCAGCATTTT. As protein: CATSRDRTGSNQPQHF.